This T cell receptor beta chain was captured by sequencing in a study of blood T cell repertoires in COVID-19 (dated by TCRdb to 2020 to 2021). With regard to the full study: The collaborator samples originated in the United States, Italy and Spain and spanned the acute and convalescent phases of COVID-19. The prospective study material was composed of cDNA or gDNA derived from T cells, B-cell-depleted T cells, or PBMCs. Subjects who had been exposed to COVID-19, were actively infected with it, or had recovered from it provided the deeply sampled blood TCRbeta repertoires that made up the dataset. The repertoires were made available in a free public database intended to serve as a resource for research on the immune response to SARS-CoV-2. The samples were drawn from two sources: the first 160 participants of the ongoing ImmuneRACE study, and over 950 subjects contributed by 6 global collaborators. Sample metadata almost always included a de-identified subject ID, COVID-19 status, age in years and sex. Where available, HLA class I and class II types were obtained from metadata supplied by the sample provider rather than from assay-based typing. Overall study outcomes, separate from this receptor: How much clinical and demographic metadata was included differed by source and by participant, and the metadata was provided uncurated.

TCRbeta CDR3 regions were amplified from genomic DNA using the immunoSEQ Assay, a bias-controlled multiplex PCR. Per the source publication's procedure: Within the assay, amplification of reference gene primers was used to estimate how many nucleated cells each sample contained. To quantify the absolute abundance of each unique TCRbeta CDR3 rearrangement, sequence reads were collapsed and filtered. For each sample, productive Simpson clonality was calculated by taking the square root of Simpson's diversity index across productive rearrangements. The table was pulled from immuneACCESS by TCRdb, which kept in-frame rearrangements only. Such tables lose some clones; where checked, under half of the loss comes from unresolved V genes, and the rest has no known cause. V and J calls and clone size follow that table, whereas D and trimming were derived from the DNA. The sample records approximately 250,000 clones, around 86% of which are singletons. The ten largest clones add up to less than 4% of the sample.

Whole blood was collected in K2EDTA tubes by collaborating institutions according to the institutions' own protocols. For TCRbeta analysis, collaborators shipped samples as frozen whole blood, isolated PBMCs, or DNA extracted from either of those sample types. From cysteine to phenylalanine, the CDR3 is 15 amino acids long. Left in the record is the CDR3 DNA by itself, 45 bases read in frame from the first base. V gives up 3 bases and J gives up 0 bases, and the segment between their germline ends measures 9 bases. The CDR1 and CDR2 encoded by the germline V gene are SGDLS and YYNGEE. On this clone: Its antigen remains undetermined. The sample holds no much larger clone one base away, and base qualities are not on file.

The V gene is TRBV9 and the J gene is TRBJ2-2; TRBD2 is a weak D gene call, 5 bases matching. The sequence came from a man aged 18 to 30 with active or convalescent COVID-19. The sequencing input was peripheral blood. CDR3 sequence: CASSASGPNTGELFF. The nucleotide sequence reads TGTGCCAGCAGCGCAAGCGGCCCGAACACCGGGGAGCTGTTTTTT.